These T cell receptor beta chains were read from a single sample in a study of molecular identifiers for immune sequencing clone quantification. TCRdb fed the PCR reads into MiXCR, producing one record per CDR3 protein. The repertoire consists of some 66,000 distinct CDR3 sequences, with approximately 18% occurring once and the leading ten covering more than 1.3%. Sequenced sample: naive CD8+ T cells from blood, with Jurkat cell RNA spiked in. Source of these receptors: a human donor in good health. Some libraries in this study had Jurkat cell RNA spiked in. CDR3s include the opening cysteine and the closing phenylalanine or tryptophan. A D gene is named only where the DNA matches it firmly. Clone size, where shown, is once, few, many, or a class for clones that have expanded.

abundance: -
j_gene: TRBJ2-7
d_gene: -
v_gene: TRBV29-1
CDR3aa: CSVLQGYEQYF
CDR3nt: TGCAGCGTTTTACAGGGTTACGAGCAGTACTTC

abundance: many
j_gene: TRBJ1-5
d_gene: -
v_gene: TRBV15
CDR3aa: CATSRDEQGLMGNQPQHF
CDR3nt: TGTGCCACCAGCAGAGATGAACAGGGACTTATGGGCAATCAGCCCCAGCATTTT

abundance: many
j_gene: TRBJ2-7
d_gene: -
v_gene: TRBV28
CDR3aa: CASSFAKLTYEQYF
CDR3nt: TGTGCCAGCAGTTTTGCGAAACTGACCTACGAGCAGTACTTC

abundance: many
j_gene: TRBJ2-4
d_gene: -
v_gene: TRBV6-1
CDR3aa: CASSETVGTGKNIQYF
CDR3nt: TGTGCCAGCAGTGAAACGGTCGGCACGGGCAAAAACATTCAGTACTTC

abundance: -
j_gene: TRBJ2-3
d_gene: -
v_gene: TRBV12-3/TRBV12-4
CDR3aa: CASRPRGGRLPDTQYF
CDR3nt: TGTGCCAGCAGGCCTAGGGGGGGCCGTCTACCAGATACGCAGTATTTT

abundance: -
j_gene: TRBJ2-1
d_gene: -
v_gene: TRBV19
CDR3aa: CASKEGSSYNEQFF
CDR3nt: TGTGCCAGTAAGGAAGGGAGCTCCTACAATGAGCAGTTCTTC

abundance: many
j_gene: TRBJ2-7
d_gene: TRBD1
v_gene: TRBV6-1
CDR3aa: CATPGTGSYEQYF
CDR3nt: TGTGCCACCCCCGGGACAGGGTCCTACGAGCAGTACTTC

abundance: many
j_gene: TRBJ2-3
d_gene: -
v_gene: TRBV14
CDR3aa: CASSLRLEYTDTQYF
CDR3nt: TGTGCCAGCAGCCTTAGACTAGAATACACAGATACGCAGTATTTT

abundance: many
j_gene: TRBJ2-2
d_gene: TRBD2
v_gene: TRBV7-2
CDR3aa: CASSLSLAGLRNTGELFF
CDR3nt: TGTGCCAGCAGCTTATCGCTAGCGGGTCTAAGGAACACCGGGGAGCTGTTTTTT

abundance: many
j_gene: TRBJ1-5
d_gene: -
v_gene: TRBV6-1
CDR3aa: CASSERWQGLGNQPQHF
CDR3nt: TGTGCCAGCAGTGAAAGGTGGCAGGGGCTAGGCAATCAGCCCCAGCATTTT

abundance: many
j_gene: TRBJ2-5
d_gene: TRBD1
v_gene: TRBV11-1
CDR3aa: CASSFGTGGKLETQYF
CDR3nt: TGTGCCAGCAGCTTTGGGACAGGGGGCAAATTGGAGACCCAGTACTTC

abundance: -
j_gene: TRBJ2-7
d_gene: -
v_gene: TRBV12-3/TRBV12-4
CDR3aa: CASSWQGEQYF
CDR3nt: TGTGCCTCCTCCTGGCAAGGGGAGCAGTACTTC

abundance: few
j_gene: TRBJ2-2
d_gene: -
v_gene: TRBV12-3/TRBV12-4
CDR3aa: CASSPPLGRTGELFF
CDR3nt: TGTGCCAGCAGTCCGCCCCTAGGAAGGACCGGGGAGCTGTTTTTT

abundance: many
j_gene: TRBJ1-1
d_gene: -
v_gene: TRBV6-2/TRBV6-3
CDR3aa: CASSQSFIEYEAFF
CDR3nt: TGTGCCAGCAGTCAGTCCTTCATAGAGTATGAAGCTTTCTTT

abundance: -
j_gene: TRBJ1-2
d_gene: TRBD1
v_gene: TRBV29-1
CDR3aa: CSVPPDREMGYTF
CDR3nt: TGCAGCGTTCCTCCGGACAGGGAGATGGGCTACACCTTC

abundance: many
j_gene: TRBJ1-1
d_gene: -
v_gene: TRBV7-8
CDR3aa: CASSPGDEAFF
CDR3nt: TGTGCCAGCAGCCCGGGAGATGAAGCTTTCTTT

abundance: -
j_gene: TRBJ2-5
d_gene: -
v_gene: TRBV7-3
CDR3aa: CASSLISSGKGETQYF
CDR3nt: TGTGCCAGCAGCTTAATATCTTCGGGGAAAGGAGAGACCCAGTACTTC

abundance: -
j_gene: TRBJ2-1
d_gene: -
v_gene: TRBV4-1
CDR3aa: CASSQDVRWEKQFF
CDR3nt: TGCGCCAGCAGCCAAGATGTTAGATGGGAAAAGCAGTTCTTC

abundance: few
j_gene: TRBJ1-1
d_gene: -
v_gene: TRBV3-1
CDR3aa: CASSLESCTEAFF
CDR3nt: TGTGCCAGCAGCCTAGAGTCTTGCACTGAAGCTTTCTTT

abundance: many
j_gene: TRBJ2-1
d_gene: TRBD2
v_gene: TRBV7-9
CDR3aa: CASSSSWTSGNYNEQFF
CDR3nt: TGTGCCAGCAGCTCATCCTGGACTAGCGGAAATTACAATGAGCAGTTCTTC

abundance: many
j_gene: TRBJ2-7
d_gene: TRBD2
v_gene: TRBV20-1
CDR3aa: CSARAGLVPYEQCF
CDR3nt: TGCAGTGCTAGAGCAGGACTAGTACCCTACGAGCAGTGCTTC

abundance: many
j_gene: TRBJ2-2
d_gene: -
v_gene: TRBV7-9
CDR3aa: CASSFGGGTGELFF
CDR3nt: TGTGCCAGCAGCTTCGGTGGGGGCACCGGGGAGCTGTTTTTT

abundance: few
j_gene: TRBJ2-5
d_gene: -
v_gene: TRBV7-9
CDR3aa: CASSSRPGGLQETQYF
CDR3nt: TGTGCCAGCAGCTCCCGACCGGGGGGCCTCCAAGAGACCCAGTACTTC

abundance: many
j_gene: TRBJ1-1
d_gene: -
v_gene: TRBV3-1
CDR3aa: CASSQDGKSSEAFF
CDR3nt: TGTGCCAGCAGCCAAGATGGAAAGTCAAGCGAAGCTTTCTTT

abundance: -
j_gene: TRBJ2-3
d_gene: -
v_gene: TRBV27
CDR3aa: CASSLLALASTDTQYF
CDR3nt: TGTGCCAGCAGTTTACTCGCTTTAGCAAGCACAGATACGCAGTATTTT

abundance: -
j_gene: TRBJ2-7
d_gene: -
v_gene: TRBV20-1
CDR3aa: CSAAEHDLANTPYEQYF
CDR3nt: TGCAGTGCTGCTGAACACGATCTAGCAAATACACCCTACGAGCAGTACTTC

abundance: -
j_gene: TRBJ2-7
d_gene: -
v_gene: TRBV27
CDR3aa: CASSFGRGAEQYF
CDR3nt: TGTGCCAGCAGTTTTGGCAGGGGAGCCGAGCAGTACTTC

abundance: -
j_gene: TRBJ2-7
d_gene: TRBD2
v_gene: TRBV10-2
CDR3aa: CASGVGGSLYEQYF
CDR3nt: TGCGCCAGCGGAGTGGGCGGGAGCTTGTACGAGCAGTACTTC

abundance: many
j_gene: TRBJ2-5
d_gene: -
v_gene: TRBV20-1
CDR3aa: CSAGPPEWIQETQYF
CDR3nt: TGCAGTGCTGGCCCCCCGGAATGGATTCAAGAGACCCAGTACTTC

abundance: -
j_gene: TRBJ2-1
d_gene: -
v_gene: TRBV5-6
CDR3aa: CASSLSRERSYNEQFF
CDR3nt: TGTGCCAGCAGCTTGTCACGGGAGAGGTCCTACAATGAGCAGTTCTTC

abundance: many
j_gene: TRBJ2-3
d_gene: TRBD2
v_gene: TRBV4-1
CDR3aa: CASSQTSGSTDTQYF
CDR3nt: TGCGCCAGCAGCCAAACTAGCGGGAGCACAGATACGCAGTATTTT

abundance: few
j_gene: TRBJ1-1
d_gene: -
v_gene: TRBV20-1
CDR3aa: CRARVGVEAFF
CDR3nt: TGCCGTGCTAGAGTGGGGGTTGAAGCTTTCTTT

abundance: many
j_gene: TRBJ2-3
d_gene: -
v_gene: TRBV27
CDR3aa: CASMQGNTDTQYF
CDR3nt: TGTGCCAGCATGCAGGGGAACACAGATACGCAGTATTTT

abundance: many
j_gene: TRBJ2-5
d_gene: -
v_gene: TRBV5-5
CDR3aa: CASSLDRFLEQETQYF
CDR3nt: TGTGCCAGCAGCTTGGACAGGTTTTTGGAACAAGAGACCCAGTACTTC

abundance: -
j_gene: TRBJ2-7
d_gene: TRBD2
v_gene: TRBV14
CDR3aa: CASSHTGGPYEQYF
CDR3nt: TGTGCCAGCAGCCATACGGGAGGGCCTTACGAGCAGTACTTC

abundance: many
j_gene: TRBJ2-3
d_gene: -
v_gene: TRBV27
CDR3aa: CASSLSNYGGSTDTQYF
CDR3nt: TGTGCCAGCAGTTTATCGAACTACGGGGGTAGCACAGATACGCAGTATTTT

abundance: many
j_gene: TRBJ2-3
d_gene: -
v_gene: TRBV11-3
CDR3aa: CASSSLTGDTQYF
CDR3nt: TGTGCCAGCAGCTCCCTAACCGGGGATACGCAGTATTTT

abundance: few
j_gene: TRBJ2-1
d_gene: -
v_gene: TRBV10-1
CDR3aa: CASSAATLIDEQFF
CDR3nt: TGCGCCAGCAGTGCCGCCACCCTCATCGATGAGCAGTTCTTC

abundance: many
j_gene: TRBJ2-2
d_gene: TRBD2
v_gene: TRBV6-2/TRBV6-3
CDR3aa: CASKRENTGELFF
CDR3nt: TGTGCCAGCAAGCGGGAGAACACCGGGGAGCTGTTTTTT

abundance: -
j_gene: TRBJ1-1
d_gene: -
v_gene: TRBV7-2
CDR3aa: CASSLRTQNTEAFF
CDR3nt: TGTGCCAGCAGCTTACGGACCCAGAACACTGAAGCTTTCTTT

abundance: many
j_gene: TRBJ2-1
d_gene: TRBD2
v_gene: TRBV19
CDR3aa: CASSPLAGLSYNEQFF
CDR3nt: TGTGCCAGTAGTCCCCTAGCGGGACTCTCCTACAATGAGCAGTTCTTC

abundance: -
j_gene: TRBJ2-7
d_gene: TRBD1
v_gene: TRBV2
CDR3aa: CASSAGQGYGQYF
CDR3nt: TGTGCCAGCAGTGCCGGACAGGGCTACGGGCAGTACTTC

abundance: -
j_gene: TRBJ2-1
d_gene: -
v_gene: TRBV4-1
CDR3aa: CASSQDSNPWNEQFF
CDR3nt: TGCGCCAGCAGCCAAGATTCTAACCCCTGGAATGAGCAGTTCTTC

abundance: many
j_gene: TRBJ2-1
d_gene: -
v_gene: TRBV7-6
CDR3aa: CASSRVGADEQFF
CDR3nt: TGTGCCAGCAGCCGAGTGGGGGCTGATGAGCAGTTCTTC